This TCR beta chain appears in the sequencing data of a study of T cells in localized non-small cell lung cancer (dated by TCRdb to 2018 to 2021). Notes on the research overall: Comparing tumors with uninvolved tumor-adjacent lungs, the study looked at the T cell repertoires of roughly 250 patients with early-stage NSCLC. The cohort was made up of some 240 treatment-naive NSCLC patients whose localized lung tumors had been resected. NSCLC patients had a mean age of approximately 72 years, and more than 120 were male and over 85 female. Broad study findings and their caveats: Because of the exploratory design, TCR variables were selected using unadjusted p-values without false-discovery rate correction. A median of 57 of the top 100 tumor clones turned up in the paired uninvolved adjacent lung, and about 28 of those clones also ranked among the top 100 of that same adjacent lung. Uninvolved tumor-adjacent lung showed the highest T cell clonality, higher than tumor, which suggests more focused antigenic responses in the uninvolved tumor-adjacent lung. Because multi-region sequencing of the tumors was not done, intratumor heterogeneity could not be ruled out. Longer overall survival was associated with higher blood T cell density, whereas shorter survival was associated with higher adjacent-lung clonality.

The immunoSEQ Assay was used to sequence TCR beta CDR3 regions from DNA. In the authors' own workflow: To compute T cell density, TCR beta template counts were normalized to usable DNA, which was estimated by amplifying housekeeping genes. Richness was estimated using the preseqR package, with extrapolation to 400,000 templates for PBMC samples and to 120,000 templates for tissue samples. Clonality was defined as one minus Pielou's evenness. Tissue-enriched TCRs were identified through differential abundance testing performed on productive amino-acid clonotypes, with a minimum total count of 5 and an alpha of 0.1. The Jaccard Index and the Morisita Overlap Index were used to measure repertoire overlap between compartments. GLIPH grouped TCR beta CDR3s together with public tetramer-defined viral CDR3s, and a viral motif had to include at least three viral sequences and show V-gene enrichment. Sourced from immuneACCESS, this table was stored by TCRdb with only in-frame sequences that have V and J called. A share of the clones is absent; for the studies checked, an unresolved V gene accounts for under half, and the remainder has no known explanation. V, J and clone size reflect that table, while D and trimming were determined from the DNA. For this sample there are approximately 31,000 clones; around four fifths appear just once. The ten largest clones represent approximately 31% of the sample.

At diagnosis, tumor, uninvolved tumor-adjacent lung and peripheral blood were collected and then preserved as a mix of FFPE and fresh-frozen material. For TCR repertoire profiling, blood samples were analyzed in the form of peripheral blood mononuclear cells. In the case of this clone: No antigen is known for it. No much larger clonotype is one base removed from it; base qualities were not supplied.

This sample comprised peripheral blood, obtained before any cancer treatment. The source of this sequence is an older male donor with stage II squamous cell lung carcinoma.

The CDR3 sequence is CASSLAHLSGNTIYF. In nucleotide form, the sequence is TGTGCCAGCAGCTTGGCACACCTCTCTGGAAACACCATATATTTT. The V and J genes are TRBV5-5 and TRBJ1-3; the D segment cannot be called with confidence. Reading from cysteine to phenylalanine, the CDR3 counts 15 amino acids. Only the CDR3 portion is preserved as DNA: 45 bases, with reading frame beginning at the first base. V and J are truncated by 0 bases and 0 bases respectively, leaving an intervening sequence of 7 bases. The germline V gene (reference sequence) sets CDR1 to SGHKS and CDR2 to YYEKEE.